This TCR beta chain was recorded in a study of blood T cells in healthy people across ages. This clonotype has only a few counts. Its antigen is undetermined. Next came a second PCR, run for about 7 to 12 cycles, which used a sample-barcoded 5' primer along with a J-beta primer mix. From each sample, at least 2.5 million paired-end reads containing CDR3 were obtained. In TCRdb, the 5' RACE reads were re-called with MiXCR into one record per CDR3 protein. The profile shows fewer than 2,000,000 distinct CDR3 sequences, about 31% of them singletons. Findings and caveats of the study: Underestimates were what the diversity estimates from one million T cells were considered to be.

The V and J ends lost 6 bases and 4 bases respectively, with 21 bases between them. Germline CDR1 is MGHDK and CDR2 is SYGVNS. The length of the CDR3 is 16 residues. Sequencing was carried out using blood. The clonotype originates from a woman aged 25-40 years in good health. The chain carries TRBV25-1 and TRBJ1-2; D is perhaps TRBD1 (5 bases). This CDR3 is CASSGRGTAKTYGYTF. Here the CDR3 DNA reads TGTGCCAGCAGCGGGAGAGGGACGGCTAAGACCTATGGCTACACCTTC.